Listed below are T cell receptor beta chains from one sample, sequenced in a study of T cell responses to AZD1222 COVID-19 vaccine. The assay was immunoSEQ multiplex PCR, and TCRdb's table has in-frame clones only and misses some. The sample records about 180,000 clones, more than 75% being singletons. The material was peripheral blood, obtained 28 days after the second AZD1222 dose. These TCRs come from an adult who received the AZD1222 COVID-19 vaccine. Each CDR3 is given with its conserved first and last residue. D genes are given only for firm matches. Size is stated for part of the rows, as once, few or many counts, or as a class when the clone is expanded.

abundance,j_gene,d_gene,v_gene,CDR3aa,CDR3nt
once,TRBJ2-2,.,TRBV7-8,CASSLGQANSGTGELFF,TGTGCCAGCAGCTTAGGACAGGCCAACTCAGGGACCGGGGAGCTGTTTTTT
.,TRBJ2-3,.,TRBV5-1,CASSLNPHEGDTQYF,TGCGCCAGCAGCTTGAACCCCCACGAGGGAGATACGCAGTATTTT
.,TRBJ1-1,.,TRBV2,CASSEALTEAFF,TGTGCCAGCAGTGAAGCGCTGACTGAAGCTTTCTTT
.,TRBJ2-3,.,TRBV27,CASSLKVATDTQYF,TGTGCCAGCAGTTTAAAGGTAGCCACAGATACGCAGTATTTT
.,TRBJ2-1,TRBD2,TRBV30,CAWGTSGVEQFF,TGTGCCTGGGGGACTAGCGGGGTTGAGCAGTTCTTC
.,TRBJ1-1,.,TRBV30,CAWSVRVGQPNTEAFF,TGTGCCTGGAGTGTGAGGGTGGGGCAGCCGAACACTGAAGCTTTCTTT
.,TRBJ2-1,.,TRBV4-3,CASSLQTFPSSYNEQFF,TGCGCCAGCAGCCTTCAGACGTTCCCCAGCTCCTACAATGAGCAGTTCTTC
.,TRBJ1-5,.,TRBV7-7,CASSYAEGQPQHF,TGTGCTAGCAGCTACGCAGAGGGACAGCCCCAGCATTTT
.,TRBJ1-1,.,TRBV9,CASSVAGANTEAFF,TGTGCCAGCAGCGTAGCAGGGGCGAACACTGAAGCTTTCTTT
.,TRBJ2-1,.,TRBV11-2,CASGERGGHYNEQFF,TGTGCCAGCGGGGAAAGGGGGGGCCACTACAATGAGCAGTTCTTC
few,TRBJ2-7,.,TRBV9,CASSAAGVGSYEQYF,TGTGCCAGCAGCGCGGCAGGGGTAGGGTCCTACGAGCAGTACTTC
.,TRBJ2-5,TRBD2,TRBV19,CASSIDLTSGVRGTQYF,TGTGCCAGTAGTATAGATCTTACTAGCGGGGTCAGGGGGACCCAGTACTTC
once,TRBJ2-6,.,TRBV5-4,CASSRWTVSGANVLTF,TGTGCCAGCAGCCGTTGGACAGTCTCTGGGGCCAACGTCCTGACTTTC
.,TRBJ2-7,.,TRBV19,CASSIDVAGQTYEQYF,TGTGCCAGTAGTATAGACGTCGCGGGACAGACCTACGAGCAGTACTTC
.,TRBJ2-7,TRBD1,TRBV7-2,CASSSSQGPYEQYF,TGTGCCAGCAGCTCGTCACAGGGGCCCTACGAGCAGTACTTC
.,TRBJ1-1,TRBD1,TRBV6-5,CASTSPQGANTEAFF,TGTGCCAGCACCTCGCCCCAGGGGGCGAACACTGAAGCTTTCTTT
.,TRBJ2-5,TRBD2,TRBV5-1,CASSPRTSGERAQYF,TGCGCCAGCAGCCCTAGGACTAGCGGGGAAAGAGCCCAGTACTTC
.,TRBJ1-3,.,TRBV4-3,CASSSSGAGNTIYF,TGCGCCAGCAGCTCCTCAGGGGCTGGAAACACCATATATTTT
.,TRBJ2-7,.,TRBV7-2,CASSPPLYEQYF,TGTGCCAGCAGCCCTCCCCTGTATGAGCAGTACTTC
.,TRBJ2-7,TRBD2,TRBV19,CASSTSLAEPYYEQYF,TGTGCCAGTAGTACCTCCCTAGCGGAACCCTACTACGAGCAGTACTTC
.,TRBJ1-2,.,TRBV6-5,CASSYARGNGYGYTF,TGTGCCAGCAGTTACGCACGAGGTAACGGCTATGGCTACACCTTC
.,TRBJ2-3,.,TRBV7-9,CASSLGGRETDTQYF,TGTGCCAGCAGCTTGGGGGGAAGGGAGACAGATACGCAGTATTTT
few,TRBJ2-3,.,TRBV6-2/TRBV6-3,CASSYRPWGRVPDTQYF,TGTGCCAGCAGTTACCGTCCTTGGGGGAGAGTCCCAGATACGCAGTATTTT
few,TRBJ2-2,TRBD1,TRBV6-5,CASSLDRGWTGELFF,TGTGCCAGCAGCCTAGACAGGGGGTGGACCGGGGAGCTGTTTTTT
once,TRBJ2-1,.,TRBV3-1/TRBV3-2,CASSAPNEQFF,TGTGCCAGCAGCGCCCCCAATGAGCAGTTCTTC
.,TRBJ2-3,.,TRBV7-3,CASSSSTLSTDTQYF,TGTGCCAGCAGCTCGAGCACCCTTAGCACAGATACGCAGTATTTT
once,TRBJ2-4,.,TRBV9,CASSPGGIAKNIQYF,TGTGCCAGCAGCCCCGGTGGGATAGCCAAAAACATTCAGTACTTC
.,TRBJ1-1,.,TRBV7-2,CASSLRSGNTEAFF,TGTGCCAGCAGCTTAAGGTCAGGGAACACTGAAGCTTTCTTT
.,TRBJ2-1,.,TRBV7-9,CASSFDRWNEQFF,TGTGCCAGCAGCTTTGACCGATGGAATGAGCAGTTCTTC
.,TRBJ2-2,.,TRBV5-6,CASTPRTRIAGELFF,TGTGCCAGCACCCCCAGGACAAGGATAGCCGGGGAGCTGTTTTTT
.,TRBJ2-5,.,TRBV7-3,CASSLTSVGGETQYF,TGTGCCAGCAGCTTAACGTCGGTAGGAGGAGAGACCCAGTACTTC
few,TRBJ1-1,TRBD1,TRBV6-5,CASSWRTGEAFF,TGTGCCAGCAGCTGGAGGACAGGTGAAGCTTTCTTT
.,TRBJ2-7,.,TRBV18,CASSPRGGPSSYEQYF,TGTGCCAGCTCACCTCGTGGGGGCCCTTCCTCCTACGAGCAGTACTTC
.,TRBJ2-7,TRBD1,TRBV12-3/TRBV12-4,CASRPTGGEQYF,TGTGCCAGCAGGCCAACAGGGGGCGAGCAGTACTTC
.,TRBJ1-5,.,TRBV7-2,CASSLSWNQPQHF,TGTGCCAGCAGCTTAAGTTGGAATCAGCCCCAGCATTTT
.,TRBJ2-1,.,TRBV3-1/TRBV3-2,CASSPDGSSYNEQFF,TGTGCCAGCAGCCCAGACGGCAGTTCCTACAATGAGCAGTTCTTC
.,TRBJ2-2,TRBD1,TRBV28,CASSYSGTGGPGELFF,TGTGCCAGCAGCTACTCCGGGACAGGGGGCCCCGGGGAGCTGTTTTTT
.,TRBJ2-1,.,TRBV5-1,CASSSQGNNEQFF,TGCGCCAGCAGCTCTCAGGGAAACAATGAGCAGTTCTTC
.,TRBJ1-6,.,TRBV27,CASSLGVNGFNSPLHF,TGTGCCAGCAGCCTGGGGGTAAATGGGTTCAATTCACCCCTCCACTTT
.,TRBJ2-3,TRBD2,TRBV4-1,CASSLATGGARDTQYF,TGCGCCAGCAGCCTAGCCACGGGAGGGGCCAGAGATACGCAGTATTTT
.,TRBJ1-2,.,TRBV24-1,CATSDLRHYGYTF,TGTGCCACCAGTGATTTGCGGCACTATGGCTACACCTTC
.,TRBJ2-7,TRBD1,TRBV27,CASSKTGQKYF,TGTGCCAGCAGCAAAACGGGACAGAAGTACTTC
once,TRBJ1-5,.,TRBV7-2,CASSSGQSSQPQHF,TGTGCCAGCAGCTCCGGACAGTCCTCCCAGCCCCAGCATTTT
.,TRBJ2-7,.,TRBV5-8,CASSLGPFYEQYF,TGTGCCAGCAGCTTGGGACCCTTCTACGAGCAGTACTTC
few,TRBJ1-5,.,TRBV19,CASSITHLLNQPQHF,TGTGCCAGTAGTATAACCCACCTCCTCAATCAGCCCCAGCATTTT
.,TRBJ2-3,TRBD2,TRBV6-2/TRBV6-3,CASSFPGSGRMGDTQYF,TGTGCCAGCAGTTTCCCGGGAAGCGGGAGAATGGGGGATACGCAGTATTTT
.,TRBJ1-2,.,TRBV7-2,CASRSGNYGYTF,TGTGCCAGCAGGTCGGGGAACTATGGCTACACCTTC
.,TRBJ2-1,.,TRBV15,CATSSFSGAAGRNEQFF,TGTGCCACCAGCAGCTTCTCCGGGGCTGCGGGGCGGAATGAGCAGTTCTTC
.,TRBJ1-2,.,TRBV6-2/TRBV6-3,CASSYSISGYTF,TGTGCCAGCAGTTACTCGATCAGTGGCTACACCTTC
.,TRBJ1-5,.,TRBV28,CASSLGQSGWPQHF,TGTGCCAGCAGTTTAGGGCAGTCCGGATGGCCCCAGCATTTT
.,TRBJ2-5,TRBD2,TRBV13,CASSSGAGGETQYF,TGTGCCAGCAGCTCGGGAGCGGGAGGAGAGACCCAGTACTTC
.,TRBJ1-5,.,TRBV27,CASSLWDNQPQHF,TGTGCCAGCAGTTTATGGGACAATCAGCCCCAGCATTTT
.,TRBJ2-2,TRBD2,TRBV30,CAWSRGLAGSSGTGELFF,TGTGCCTGGAGTAGGGGACTAGCGGGGTCCTCGGGCACCGGGGAGCTGTTTTTT